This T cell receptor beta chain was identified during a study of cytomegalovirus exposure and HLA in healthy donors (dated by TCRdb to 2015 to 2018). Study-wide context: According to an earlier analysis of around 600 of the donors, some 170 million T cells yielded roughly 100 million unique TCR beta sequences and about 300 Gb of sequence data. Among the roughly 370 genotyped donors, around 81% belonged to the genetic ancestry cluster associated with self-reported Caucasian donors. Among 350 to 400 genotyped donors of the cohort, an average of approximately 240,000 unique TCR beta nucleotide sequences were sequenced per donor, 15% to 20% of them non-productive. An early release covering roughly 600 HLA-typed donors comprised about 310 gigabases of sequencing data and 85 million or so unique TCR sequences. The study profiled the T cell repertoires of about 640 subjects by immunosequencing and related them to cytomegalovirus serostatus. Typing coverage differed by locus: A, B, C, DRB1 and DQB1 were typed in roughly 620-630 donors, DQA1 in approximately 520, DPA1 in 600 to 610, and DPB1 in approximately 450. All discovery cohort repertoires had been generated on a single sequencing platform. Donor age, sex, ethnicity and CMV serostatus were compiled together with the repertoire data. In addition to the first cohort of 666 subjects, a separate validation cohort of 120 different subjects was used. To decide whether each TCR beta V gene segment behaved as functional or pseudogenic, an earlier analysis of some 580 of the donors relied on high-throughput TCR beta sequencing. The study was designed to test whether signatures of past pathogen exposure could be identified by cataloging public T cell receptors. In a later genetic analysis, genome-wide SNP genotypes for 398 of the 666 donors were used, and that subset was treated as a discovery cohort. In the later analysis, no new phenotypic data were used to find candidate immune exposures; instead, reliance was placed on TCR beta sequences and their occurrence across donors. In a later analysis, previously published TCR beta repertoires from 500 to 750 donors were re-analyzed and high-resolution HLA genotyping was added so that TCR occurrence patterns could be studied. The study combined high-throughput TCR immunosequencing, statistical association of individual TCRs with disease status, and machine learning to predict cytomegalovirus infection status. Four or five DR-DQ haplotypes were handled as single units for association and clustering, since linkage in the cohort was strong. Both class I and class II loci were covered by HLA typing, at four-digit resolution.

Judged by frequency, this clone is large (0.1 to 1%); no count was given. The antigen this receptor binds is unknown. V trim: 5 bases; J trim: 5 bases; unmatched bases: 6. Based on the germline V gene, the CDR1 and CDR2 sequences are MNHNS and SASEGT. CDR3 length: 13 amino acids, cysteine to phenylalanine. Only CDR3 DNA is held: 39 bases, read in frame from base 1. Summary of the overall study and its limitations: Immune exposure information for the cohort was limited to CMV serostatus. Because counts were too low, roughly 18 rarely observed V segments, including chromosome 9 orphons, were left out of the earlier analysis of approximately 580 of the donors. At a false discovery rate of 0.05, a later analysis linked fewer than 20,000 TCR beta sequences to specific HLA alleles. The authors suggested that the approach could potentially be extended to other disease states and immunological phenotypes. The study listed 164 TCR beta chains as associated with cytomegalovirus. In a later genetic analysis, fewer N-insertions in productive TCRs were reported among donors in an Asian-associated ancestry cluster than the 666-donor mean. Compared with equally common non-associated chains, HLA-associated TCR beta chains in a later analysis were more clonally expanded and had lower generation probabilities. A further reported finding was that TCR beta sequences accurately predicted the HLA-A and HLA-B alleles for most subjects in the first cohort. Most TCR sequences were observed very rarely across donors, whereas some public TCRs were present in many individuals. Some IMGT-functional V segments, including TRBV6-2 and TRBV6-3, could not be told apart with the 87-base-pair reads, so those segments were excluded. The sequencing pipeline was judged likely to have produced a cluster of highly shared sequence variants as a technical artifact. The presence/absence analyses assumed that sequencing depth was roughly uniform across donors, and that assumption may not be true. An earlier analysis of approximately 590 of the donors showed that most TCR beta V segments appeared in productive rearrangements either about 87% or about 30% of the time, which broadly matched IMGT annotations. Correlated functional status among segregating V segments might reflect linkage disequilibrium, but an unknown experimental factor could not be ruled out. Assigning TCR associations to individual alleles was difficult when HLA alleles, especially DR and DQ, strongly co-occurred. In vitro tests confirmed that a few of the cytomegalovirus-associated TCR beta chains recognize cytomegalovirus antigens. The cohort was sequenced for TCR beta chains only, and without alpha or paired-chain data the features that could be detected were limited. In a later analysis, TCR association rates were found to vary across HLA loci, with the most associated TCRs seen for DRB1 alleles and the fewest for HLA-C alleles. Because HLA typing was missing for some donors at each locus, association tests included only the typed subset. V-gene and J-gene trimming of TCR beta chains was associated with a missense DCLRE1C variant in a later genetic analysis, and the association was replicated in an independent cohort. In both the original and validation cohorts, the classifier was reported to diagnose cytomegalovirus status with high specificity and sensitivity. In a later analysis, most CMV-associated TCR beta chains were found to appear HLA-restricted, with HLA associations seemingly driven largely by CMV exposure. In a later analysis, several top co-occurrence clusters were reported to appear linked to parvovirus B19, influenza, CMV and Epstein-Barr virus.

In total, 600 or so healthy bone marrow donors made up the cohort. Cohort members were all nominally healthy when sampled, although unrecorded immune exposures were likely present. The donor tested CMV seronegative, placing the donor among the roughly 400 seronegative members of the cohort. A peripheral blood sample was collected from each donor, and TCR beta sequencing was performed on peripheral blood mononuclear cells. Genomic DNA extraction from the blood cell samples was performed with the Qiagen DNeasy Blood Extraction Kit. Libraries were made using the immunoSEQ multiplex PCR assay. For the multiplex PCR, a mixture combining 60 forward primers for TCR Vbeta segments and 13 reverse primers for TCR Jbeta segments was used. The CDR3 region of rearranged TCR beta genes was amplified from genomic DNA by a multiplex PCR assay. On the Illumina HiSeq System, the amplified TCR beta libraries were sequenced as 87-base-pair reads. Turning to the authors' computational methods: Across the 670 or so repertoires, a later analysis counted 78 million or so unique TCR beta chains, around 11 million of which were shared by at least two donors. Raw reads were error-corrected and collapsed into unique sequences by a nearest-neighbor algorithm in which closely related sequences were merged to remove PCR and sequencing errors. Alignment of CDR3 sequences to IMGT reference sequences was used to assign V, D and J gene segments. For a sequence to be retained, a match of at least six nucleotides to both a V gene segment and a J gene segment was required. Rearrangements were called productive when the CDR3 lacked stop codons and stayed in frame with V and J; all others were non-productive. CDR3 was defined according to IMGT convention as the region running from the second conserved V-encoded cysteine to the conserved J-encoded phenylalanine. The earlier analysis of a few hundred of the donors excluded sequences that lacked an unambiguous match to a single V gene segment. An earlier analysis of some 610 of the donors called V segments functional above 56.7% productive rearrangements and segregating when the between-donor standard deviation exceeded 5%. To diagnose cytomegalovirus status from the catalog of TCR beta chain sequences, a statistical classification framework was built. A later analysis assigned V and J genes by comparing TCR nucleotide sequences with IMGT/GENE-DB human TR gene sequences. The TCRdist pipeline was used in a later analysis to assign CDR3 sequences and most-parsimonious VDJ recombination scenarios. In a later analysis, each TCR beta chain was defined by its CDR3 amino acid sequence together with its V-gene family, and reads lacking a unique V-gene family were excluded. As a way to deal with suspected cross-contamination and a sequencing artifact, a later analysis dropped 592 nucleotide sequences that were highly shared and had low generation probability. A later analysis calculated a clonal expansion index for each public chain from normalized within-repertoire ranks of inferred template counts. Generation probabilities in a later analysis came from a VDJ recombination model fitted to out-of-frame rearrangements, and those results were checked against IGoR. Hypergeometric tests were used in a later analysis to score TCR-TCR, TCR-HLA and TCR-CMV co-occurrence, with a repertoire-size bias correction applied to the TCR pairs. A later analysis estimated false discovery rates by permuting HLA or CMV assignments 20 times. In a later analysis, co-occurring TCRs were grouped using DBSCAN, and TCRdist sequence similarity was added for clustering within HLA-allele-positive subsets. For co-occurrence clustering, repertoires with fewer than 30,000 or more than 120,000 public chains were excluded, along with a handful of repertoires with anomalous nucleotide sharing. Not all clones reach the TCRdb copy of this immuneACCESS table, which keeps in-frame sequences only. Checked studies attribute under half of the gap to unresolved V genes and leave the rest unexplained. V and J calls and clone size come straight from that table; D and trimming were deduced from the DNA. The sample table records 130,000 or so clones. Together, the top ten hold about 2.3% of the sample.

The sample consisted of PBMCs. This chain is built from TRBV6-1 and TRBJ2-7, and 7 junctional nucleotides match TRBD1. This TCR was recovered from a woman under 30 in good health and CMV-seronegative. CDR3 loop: CASSINRGNEQYF. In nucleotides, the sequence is TGTGCCAGCAGTATCAACAGGGGCAACGAGCAGTACTTC.